One and the same sample provided the 4 T cell receptor beta chains below, sequenced in a study of blood T cell repertoires in COVID-19. The protocol was immunoSEQ multiplex PCR, while the TCRdb copy is restricted to in-frame clones and leaves out a portion. In the table there are 350,000 to 550,000 clones, 75% to 90% of which are singletons. The source material was PBMCs or T cells enriched from blood (not recorded which). These receptors all stem from a man aged 25-45 years who had recovered from COVID-19.

The CDR3 nucleotides are TGTGCCAGCAGGACGACAGGGGGTATAACTGAAGCTTTCTTT. Its translation: CASRTTGGITEAFF. The chain couples TRBV25-1 to TRBJ1-1, with TRBD1 matching over 9 bases. The CDR3 runs 14 residues. Trimming took 6 bases from V and 5 from J; bases not matched to a gene: 7. In germline, CDR1 is MGHDK, CDR2 SYGVNS.

The chain links TRBV7-9 to TRBJ1-1; D ambiguous. The CDR3 consists of 12 residues. The V end was cut by 4 bases, the J end by 1 base, with 4 bases between. Germline V gene sequence: CDR1 SEHNR, CDR2 FQNEAQ (reference sequence). The CDR3 bases are TGTGCCAGCAGCTCCAAGAACACTGAAGCTTTCTTT. This sequence encodes CASSSKNTEAFF.

With regard to this clone: Other DNA sequences from this sample encode an identical CDR3 as well. The rearrangement joins TRBV7-2 to TRBJ1-5, with 7 bases matching TRBD1. The CDR3 runs to 14 residues. The germline V gene has CDR1 SGHTA and CDR2 FQGNSA. V was pared by 5 bases and J by 2 bases, with 3 bases of the junction left unmatched. CDR3 amino acids: CASSLDRGNQPQHF. DNA for the CDR3: TGTGCCAGCAGCCTTGACAGGGGCAATCAGCCCCAGCATTTT.

This chain links TRBV5-8 with TRBJ2-3, with 13 positions matching TRBD2. The length of the CDR3 is 17 residues. V shed 0 bases and J 5 bases; nucleotides not matched to a gene: 6. Germline V gene sequence: CDR1 SGHTS, CDR2 YDEGEE. This chain's CDR3 is CASSLAGTSGTEDTQYF. CDR3 nucleotide sequence: TGTGCCAGCAGCTTGGCCGGGACTAGCGGGACAGAAGATACGCAGTATTTT.